These 16 T cell receptor beta chains originate from one sample sequenced in a study of cytomegalovirus exposure and HLA in healthy donors. A multiplex PCR was run with 60 Vbeta primers and 13 Jbeta primers. The data were produced by immunoSEQ multiplex PCR, yet TCRdb's version contains in-frame clones alone and is incomplete. The sample table sets out about 67,000 clones. The sequencing input was PBMCs. All receptors come from a woman aged 25-40 years in good health and CMV-seronegative.

The chain couples TRBV11-3 to TRBJ2-1; D is uncertain. Trimming shortened V by 3 bases and J by 7 bases, and 7 bases separated the two germline ends. CDR1 and CDR2 from the germline V gene are SGHNT and YENEEA. There are 12 residues in the CDR3. In nucleotides, the CDR3 is TGTGCCAGCAGCTTCACCGGGAATGAGCAGTTCTTC. Translating gives CASSFTGNEQFF.

V usage is TRBV28 and J usage is TRBJ2-7; 7 nucleotides line up with TRBD1. V was pared by 3 bases and J by 4 bases, with 3 bases of the junction left unmatched. Germline CDR1 reads MDHEN; CDR2 reads SYDVKM. CDR3 size: 13 residues. CDR3 DNA sequence: TGTGCCAGCAGTTTGCAGGGGGAGTACGAGCAGTACTTC. Protein sequence: CASSLQGEYEQYF.

The V and J genes are TRBV9 and TRBJ1-6; maybe TRBD1 (5 bases). CDR1 is SGDLS, CDR2 YYNGEE, per germline. With 4 bases removed from V and 8 bases from J, the gap between germline ends came to 10 bases. The length of the CDR3 is 13 residues. In DNA form, the CDR3 reads TGTGCCAGCAGCTTAAAAGGGGATTCACCCCTCCACTTT. Translation gives CASSLKGDSPLHF.

The CDR3: CATSTPTGTDTQYF. The DNA for the CDR3 is TGTGCCACCAGCACCCCCACGGGGACAGATACGCAGTATTTT. The chain recombines TRBV15 with TRBJ2-3; TRBD2 is a possible D gene (5 bases). Per the germline V gene, CDR1 is LNHNV and CDR2 is YYDKDF (reference sequence). The CDR3 sequence is 14 residues long. The V end was cut by 4 bases, the J end by 3 bases, with 11 bases between.

The chain couples TRBV27 to TRBJ2-2; unclear D gene. CDR1 and CDR2 from the germline V gene are MNHEY and SMNVEV (reference sequence). Trimming took 5 bases from V and 8 from J, leaving 6 bases between them. CDR3 size: 11 residues. In DNA, the CDR3 is TGTGCCAGCAGTGTCGCGGGGGAGCTGTTTTTT. Translated: CASSVAGELFF.

This sequence joins TRBV10-3 and TRBJ2-3; no firm D call. In germline, CDR1 is ENHRY, CDR2 SYGVKD. The CDR3 contains 12 residues. The V end lost 3 bases, the J end lost 2 bases, and 3 bases lay between the germline ends. The CDR3: CAISDNTDTQYF. DNA of the CDR3: TGTGCCATCAGTGACAACACAGATACGCAGTATTTT.

The chain couples TRBV18 to TRBJ1-5; TRBD1 agrees at 9 bases. V trimming: 2 bases; J trimming: 2 bases; junction bases outside the gene matches: 1. The CDR3 totals 15 residues. CDR1 is KGHSH and CDR2 is LQKENI in the germline V gene. The CDR3 loop is CASSPDRGGNQPQHF. The CDR3 nucleotides are TGTGCCAGCTCACCAGACAGGGGGGGCAATCAGCCCCAGCATTTT.

The rearrangement links TRBV2 to TRBJ2-7; possible D gene TRBD2, 6 bases. Germline-derived CDR1 and CDR2 are SNHLY and FYNNEI. Trimming cost V 7 bases and J 3 bases, with 10 bases left between them. The CDR3 contains 12 residues. In DNA form, the CDR3 reads TGTGCCAGCAAGGGACTTCTCTACGAGCAGTACTTC. This translates into CASKGLLYEQYF.

This clone is labeled medium-sized based on frequency. As DNA, the CDR3 is TGTGCCACCATTACAGGGAACACTGAAGCTTTCTTT. Protein sequence: CATITGNTEAFF. V and J are TRBV6-1 and TRBJ1-1; D may be TRBD1 (5 bases). The CDR3 has 12 residues. Per the germline V gene, CDR1 is MNHNS and CDR2 is SASEGT. Between the trimmed V and J ends, which lost 10 bases and 1 base, there was a span of 10 bases.

The chain has TRBV6-5 and TRBJ2-1; D possibly corresponds to TRBD1 (6 bases). The CDR3 spans 13 residues. V lost 5 bases and J lost 4, with 9 bases in between. The V gene's germline CDR1 is MNHEY and CDR2 SVGAGI. This CDR3 is CASSPGQYNEQFF. The CDR3 DNA is TGTGCCAGCAGTCCAGGACAGTACAATGAGCAGTTCTTC.

The CDR3 protein is CASSQVYPQGAGSGEQYF. Written as DNA, the CDR3 is TGCGCCAGCAGCCAAGTCTACCCACAGGGGGCTGGATCGGGAGAGCAGTACTTC. V is TRBV4-3 and J is TRBJ2-7, with 9 positions matching TRBD1. With 1 base clipped from V and 7 bases from J, the junction kept 17 bases outside the gene matches. Germline CDR1 LGHNA, CDR2 YSLEER. CDR3 length: 18 amino acids.

The rearrangement links TRBV4-3 to TRBJ2-6, with TRBD2 as a possible D gene (6 bases). The germline V and J ends were trimmed by 0 bases and 16 bases, with 16 bases remaining between them. In germline, CDR1 is LGHNA, CDR2 YSLEER. The CDR3 runs 14 residues. The CDR3 reads CASSQEGDSRSLTF. Here the CDR3 DNA reads TGCGCCAGCAGCCAAGAGGGGGACTCCCGCTCACTGACTTTC.

The chain has TRBV6-1 and TRBJ2-7, with TRBD1 identical over 7 bases. There are 14 residues in the CDR3. The germline CDR1 and CDR2 sequences are MNHNS and SASEGT. With V trimmed by 2 bases and J by 9 bases, 10 bases remained unmatched. CDR3 nucleotides: TGTGCCAGCAGTGAAACTCAGGGGGATGCCGGGCAGTACTTC. Translated, it gives CASSETQGDAGQYF.

This sequence joins TRBV9 and TRBJ2-1; TRBD2 aligns across 11 bases. Germline loops: CDR1 SGDLS, CDR2 YYNGEE. The V and J ends lost 3 bases and 4 bases, in that order; junction bases with no gene match: 9. This CDR3 comprises 17 residues. CDR3 nucleotides: TGTGCCAGCAGCGCCCCCCGACTAGCGGGGTCATACAATGAGCAGTTCTTC. Amino acid sequence: CASSAPRLAGSYNEQFF.

The V call is TRBV27, the J call TRBJ1-5; 9 positions match TRBD1. The trim removed 7 bases at V and 4 bases at J, leaving 5 bases unmatched. The CDR3 covers 14 residues. Germline-derived CDR1 and CDR2 are MNHEY and SMNVEV (reference sequence). CDR3 coding DNA: TGTGCCAGCAACGTACAGGGGGCAAATCAGCCCCAGCATTTT. It specifies CASNVQGANQPQHF.

The chain carries TRBV7-9 and TRBJ2-2, with a weak D call TRBD1 (5 bases). CDR3 size: 18 residues. V lost 1 base and J lost 0, with 15 bases in between. Germline lookup yields CDR1 SEHNR and CDR2 FQNEAQ (reference sequence). The CDR3 sequence is CASSLGRTSDSNTGELFF. Written as DNA, the CDR3 is TGTGCCAGCAGCTTAGGTCGGACAAGCGATTCGAACACCGGGGAGCTGTTTTTT. The variable domain in full, completed from reference TRBV7-9 and TRBJ2-2, reads DTGVSQNPRHKITKRGQNVTFRCDPISEHNRLYWYRQTLGQGPEFLTYFQNEAQLEKSRLLSDRFSAERPKGSFSTLEIQRTEQGDSAMYLCASSLGRTSDSNTGELFFGEGSRLTVL.